This T cell receptor beta chain was obtained from a study of human T cells and chemical hapten exposure. Study background: 2% DPC was applied to 2 cm by 2 cm of upper inner arm skin for sensitization. DPC (0.01%) was patch tested on the upper back and read at 6 days.

This clonotype was observed a few times. Its target is not known. The study, taken as a whole, reports: Large CDR3 similarity clusters arose significantly more often from expanded TCRs than from controls.

The V end was cut by 4 bases, the J end by 0 bases, with 15 bases between. Germline CDR1 is SGDLS and CDR2 is YYNGEE. This CDR3 contains 16 residues. TCRdb reanalysed the RACE reads using MiXCR and keeps one entry per CDR3 protein. The table records 150,000 to 200,000 distinct CDR3 sequences, under 25% of them present only once. As to time point: patch test 1, 2 weeks after DPC sensitization. Treatment given: therapeutic diphenylcyclopropenone sensitization with weekly scalp DPC. Alopecia patients deemed DPC-suitable, aged 18 to 70, excluding pregnancy. The starting material was whole blood, obtained in connection with sensitization to the hapten diphenylcyclopropenone (DPC). V gene TRBV9 combines with J gene TRBJ2-3; D is possibly TRBD2 (6 bases). The TCR was taken from a woman aged 45-65 years with alopecia areata. Some clones in this sample may be carry-over from other donors' samples. CDR3 DNA sequence: TGTGCCAGCAGCCCTCGCGTAGCGGCTAGCACAGATACGCAGTATTTT. Amino acid sequence: CASSPRVAASTDTQYF.